These T cell receptor beta chains were read from a single sample in a study of blood T cell repertoires in COVID-19. The table came from immunoSEQ multiplex PCR; TCRdb's copy has only in-frame clones and leaves some out. The sample records 220,000 or so clones, nearly 90% being singletons. The sample was PBMCs or T cells enriched from blood (not recorded which). The receptors were gathered from a man aged 25-45 years who had been exposed to COVID-19. Each CDR3 is given with its conserved first and last residue. The D gene is left open where the match is weak. Only some rows state a clone size, as once, few, many or a class for expanded clones.

J gene,clone size,D gene,V gene,CDR3 DNA,CDR3 protein
TRBJ1-1,NA,NA,TRBV5-4,TGTGCCAGCAGCTTTTCAGGGGCCACTGAAGCTTTCTTT,CASSFSGATEAFF
TRBJ1-4,NA,NA,TRBV2,TGTGCCAGCAGTGCTATGGGGGGTGAAAAACTGTTTTTT,CASSAMGGEKLFF
TRBJ2-2,NA,TRBD2,TRBV10-3,TGTGCCATCAGTTCCACTCTTAGCGGGGGGATCGCGAACACCGGGGAGCTGTTTTTT,CAISSTLSGGIANTGELFF
TRBJ2-1,NA,NA,TRBV9,TGTGCCAGCAGCGTAATGCAGACTAGCAATGAGCAGTTCTTC,CASSVMQTSNEQFF
TRBJ1-6,NA,NA,TRBV11-2,TGTGCCAGCAGCTTAGATGCGGGCCTCTGGTACAATTCACCCCTCCACTTT,CASSLDAGLWYNSPLHF
TRBJ1-1,NA,NA,TRBV27,TGTGCCAGCAGTTTCCAGGGGCAGAACACTGAAGCTTTCTTT,CASSFQGQNTEAFF
TRBJ1-5,NA,NA,TRBV3-1/TRBV3-2,TGTGCCAGCAGCCTGAGGGGGAGCAATCAGCCCCAGCATTTT,CASSLRGSNQPQHF
TRBJ1-3,NA,NA,TRBV7-9,TGTGCCAGCAGCTTAGCCACGAGCTCTGGAAACACCATATATTTT,CASSLATSSGNTIYF
TRBJ1-2,few,NA,TRBV27,TGTGCCAGCACCTTAGGTGGGGGGAGCGGCTACACCTTC,CASTLGGGSGYTF
TRBJ2-3,NA,TRBD1,TRBV4-1,TGCGCCAGCAGCATAATCCGCCAGGGGGTGATCACAGATACGCAGTATTTT,CASSIIRQGVITDTQYF
TRBJ2-7,NA,NA,TRBV10-3,TGTGCCATCAGTGTCATACAGCCACCATACTACGAGCAGTACTTC,CAISVIQPPYYEQYF
TRBJ2-7,NA,TRBD1,TRBV4-1,TGCGCCAGCAGCCTCCGTCCTAGGACAGGGGACTTCTACGAGCAGTACTTC,CASSLRPRTGDFYEQYF
TRBJ1-1,NA,NA,TRBV12-5,TGTGCTAGTGGTTTGTCCAGAAGGAACACTGAAGCTTTCTTT,CASGLSRRNTEAFF
TRBJ2-1,NA,NA,TRBV12-3/TRBV12-4,TGTGCCAGCACCACAATCCTTTCCGAGCAGTTCTTC,CASTTILSEQFF
TRBJ1-5,NA,NA,TRBV20-1,TGCAGTGCTAGTGTCGGTGAAAATCAGCCCCAGCATTTT,CSASVGENQPQHF
TRBJ2-7,NA,TRBD1,TRBV4-3,TGCGCCAGCAGCCAAAACTCCGGGACAGGGGCCCACGAGCAGTACTTC,CASSQNSGTGAHEQYF
TRBJ2-1,NA,NA,TRBV9,TGTGCCAGCAGCTCTCTACCCAGGGATGAGCAGTTCTTC,CASSSLPRDEQFF
TRBJ1-1,NA,NA,TRBV5-6,TGTGCCAGCAGCACTGGCACTGAAGCTTTCTTT,CASSTGTEAFF
TRBJ1-1,NA,TRBD1,TRBV4-1,TGCGCCAGCAGCCCCCTTTCAGGGGGCGTTGGGGTAGCTTTCTTT,CASSPLSGGVGVAFF
TRBJ1-2,NA,NA,TRBV11-2,TGTGCCAGCAGCTTAGGGGAGGGTGTCAGCACCTATGGCTACACCTTC,CASSLGEGVSTYGYTF
TRBJ2-7,once,TRBD2,TRBV6-6,TGTGCCAGCAGTCAGCGGGGGGGACAGAGAGAGCAGTACTTC,CASSQRGGQREQYF
TRBJ1-2,NA,NA,TRBV18,TGTGCCAGCTCACCAATCCCCCGGGGGGATGGCTACACCTTC,CASSPIPRGDGYTF
TRBJ2-7,NA,TRBD1,TRBV15,TGTGCCACCAGTATAGACAGGGGTTACGAGCAGTACTTC,CATSIDRGYEQYF
TRBJ2-3,NA,TRBD2,TRBV9,TGTGCCAGCAGCGCTGGACTAGCGGGGAGCACAGATACGCAGTATTTT,CASSAGLAGSTDTQYF
TRBJ1-1,NA,NA,TRBV10-3,TGTGCCATCCTTCAACCTAGGGGTGGGGGCGCGTCATCTGAAGCTTTCTTT,CAILQPRGGGASSEAFF
TRBJ2-1,once,NA,TRBV7-9,TGTGCCAGCAGCTTCGGCAGGGCTCCTGGGGATGAGCAGTTCTTC,CASSFGRAPGDEQFF
TRBJ1-2,NA,TRBD1,TRBV7-9,TGTGCCAGCAGCTTATCGACAGGGGTGGATGGCTACACCTTC,CASSLSTGVDGYTF
TRBJ2-3,NA,NA,TRBV6-5,TGTGCCAGCAGGAGGGGCGGGAACACAGATACGCAGTATTTT,CASRRGGNTDTQYF
TRBJ1-2,few,TRBD1,TRBV5-1,TGCGCCAGCAGCTTGCAGGGGGCGCCCCGGCTGCAAGAACTATATGGCTACACCTTC,CASSLQGAPRLQELYGYTF
TRBJ1-5,NA,TRBD1,TRBV19,TGTGCCAGTAGTATAGGGTGGACAGGGGGAGGTCAGCCCCAGCATTTT,CASSIGWTGGGQPQHF
TRBJ2-4,NA,TRBD1,TRBV15,TGTGCCACCAGCAGAAGGGACAGGGGTGCCAAAAACATTCAGTACTTC,CATSRRDRGAKNIQYF
TRBJ2-6,NA,NA,TRBV6-6,TGTGCCAGCAGTCTCCGAGAACCGGGACACACTTCTGGGGCCAACGTCCTGACTTTC,CASSLREPGHTSGANVLTF
TRBJ1-4,NA,TRBD1,TRBV30,TGTGCCTGGAGTGGAGTAAGGACAGGACCTAATGAAAAACTGTTTTTT,CAWSGVRTGPNEKLFF
TRBJ2-7,NA,TRBD1,TRBV7-9,TGTGCCAGCAGCTACGCCAGGGGGTCTTTAAGCTCCTACGAGCAGTACTTC,CASSYARGSLSSYEQYF
TRBJ2-7,NA,NA,TRBV29-1,TGCAGCGCGATCACTCTAAAAAAACCCTACGAGCAGTACTTC,CSAITLKKPYEQYF
TRBJ1-2,NA,NA,TRBV5-1,TGCGCCAGCAACGTCGGGGGGCGGCCCTATGGCTACACCTTC,CASNVGGRPYGYTF
TRBJ2-3,NA,TRBD2,TRBV10-3,TGTGCCATCAGTGAGACGGGGTCGGGGGGGCCCACAGATACGCAGTATTTT,CAISETGSGGPTDTQYF
TRBJ2-1,NA,NA,TRBV18,TGTGCCAGCTCACCCGCGCAGGATAACAATGAGCAGTTCTTC,CASSPAQDNNEQFF
TRBJ1-5,NA,NA,TRBV15,TGTGCCACCAGCAGAGATGGCCAGGAGGATCAGCCCCAGCATTTT,CATSRDGQEDQPQHF
TRBJ1-1,NA,NA,TRBV4-1,TGCGCCAGCAGCCAAGTAGGGGGACCTGAAGCTTTCTTT,CASSQVGGPEAFF
TRBJ2-3,NA,NA,TRBV7-9,TGTGCCAGCAGTCCTGGACTGGGCGGCACAGATACGCAGTATTTT,CASSPGLGGTDTQYF
TRBJ1-5,NA,NA,TRBV5-1,TGCGCCAGCAGTTTGCAGTTGGGGGGGAATCAGCCCCAGCATTTT,CASSLQLGGNQPQHF
TRBJ2-3,NA,NA,TRBV29-1,TGCAGCGTTGAAGAAATAGGGGGCACAGATACGCAGTATTTT,CSVEEIGGTDTQYF
TRBJ2-3,NA,NA,TRBV14,TGTGCCAGCAGCCGAGACTTGAGGGATACGCAGTATTTT,CASSRDLRDTQYF
TRBJ2-5,few,NA,TRBV5-4,TGTGCCAGCAGCTCAGGCTCACGGGGAGAGACCCAGTACTTC,CASSSGSRGETQYF
TRBJ2-3,NA,TRBD1,TRBV5-1,TGCGCCAGCAGCTTCGTGGACAGGGACGCAGATACGCAGTATTTT,CASSFVDRDADTQYF
TRBJ1-5,NA,NA,TRBV10-3,TGTGCCATCAGTGAACCGGGGAGGGGTCAGCCCCAGCATTTT,CAISEPGRGQPQHF
TRBJ1-6,NA,NA,TRBV7-3,TGTGCCAGCAGCCCTACCGGGACAAGTAATTCACCCCTCCACTTT,CASSPTGTSNSPLHF
TRBJ1-2,NA,NA,TRBV14,TGTGCCAGCAGCCAAGAAGGAGCGCAGAGGAGTGGCTACACCTTC,CASSQEGAQRSGYTF